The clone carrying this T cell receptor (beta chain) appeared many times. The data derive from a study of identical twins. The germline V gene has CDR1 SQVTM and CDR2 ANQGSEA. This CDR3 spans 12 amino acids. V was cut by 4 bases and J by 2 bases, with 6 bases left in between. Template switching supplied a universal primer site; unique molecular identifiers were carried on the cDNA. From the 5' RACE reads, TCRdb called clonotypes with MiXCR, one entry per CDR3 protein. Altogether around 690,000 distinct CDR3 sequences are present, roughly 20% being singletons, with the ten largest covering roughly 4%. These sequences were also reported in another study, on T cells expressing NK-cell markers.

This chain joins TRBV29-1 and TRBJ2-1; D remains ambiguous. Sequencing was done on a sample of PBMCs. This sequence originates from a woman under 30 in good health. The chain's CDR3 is CSVGTAYNEQFF. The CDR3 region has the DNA TGCAGCGTTGGAACAGCCTACAATGAGCAGTTCTTC.